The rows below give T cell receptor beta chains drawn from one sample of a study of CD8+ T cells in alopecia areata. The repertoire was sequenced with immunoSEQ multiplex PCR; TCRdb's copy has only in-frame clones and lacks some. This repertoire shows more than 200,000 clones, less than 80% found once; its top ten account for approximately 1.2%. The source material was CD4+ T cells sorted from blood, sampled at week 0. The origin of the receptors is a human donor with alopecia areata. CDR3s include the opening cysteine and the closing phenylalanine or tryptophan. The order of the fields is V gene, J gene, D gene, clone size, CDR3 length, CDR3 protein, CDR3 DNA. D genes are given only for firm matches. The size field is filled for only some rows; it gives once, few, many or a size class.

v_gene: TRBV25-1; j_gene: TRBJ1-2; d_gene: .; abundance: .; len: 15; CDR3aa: CASSESGGANYGYTF; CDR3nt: TGTGCCAGCAGTGAATCGGGCGGAGCTAACTATGGCTACACCTTC
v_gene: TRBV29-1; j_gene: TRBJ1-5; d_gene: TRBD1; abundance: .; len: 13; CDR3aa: CSVQQGAGQPQHF; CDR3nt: TGCAGCGTTCAACAGGGGGCGGGTCAGCCCCAGCATTTT
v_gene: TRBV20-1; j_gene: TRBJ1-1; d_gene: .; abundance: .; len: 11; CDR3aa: CSARKTGEAFF; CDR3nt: TGCAGTGCTAGAAAGACGGGTGAAGCTTTCTTT
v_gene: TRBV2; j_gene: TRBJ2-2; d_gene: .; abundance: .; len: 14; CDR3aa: CASSEVQTPGELFF; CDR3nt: TGTGCCAGCAGTGAAGTACAGACACCCGGGGAGCTGTTTTTT
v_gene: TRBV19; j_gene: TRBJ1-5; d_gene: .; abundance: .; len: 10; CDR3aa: CASNYQPQHF; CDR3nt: TGTGCCAGTAACTATCAGCCCCAGCATTTT
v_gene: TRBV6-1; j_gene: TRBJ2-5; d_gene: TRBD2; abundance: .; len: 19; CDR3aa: CASSGAGTSGGPPQETQYF; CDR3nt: TGTGCCAGCAGTGGGGCCGGGACTAGCGGGGGTCCACCGCAAGAGACCCAGTACTTC
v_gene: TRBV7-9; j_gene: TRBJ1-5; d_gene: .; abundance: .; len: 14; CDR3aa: CASSPDYSNQPQHF; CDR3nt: TGTGCCAGCAGCCCAGATTATAGCAATCAGCCCCAGCATTTT
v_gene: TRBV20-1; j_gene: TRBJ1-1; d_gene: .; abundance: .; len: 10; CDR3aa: CSASGTEAFF; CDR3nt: TGCAGTGCTAGTGGCACTGAAGCTTTCTTT
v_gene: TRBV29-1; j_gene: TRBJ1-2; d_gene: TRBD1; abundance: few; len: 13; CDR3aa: CSVGTVRGYGYTF; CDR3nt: TGCAGCGTGGGGACAGTGAGAGGCTATGGCTACACCTTC
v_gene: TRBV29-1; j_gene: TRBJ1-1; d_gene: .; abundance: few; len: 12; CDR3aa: CSVRPQGSEAFF; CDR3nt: TGCAGCGTCCGCCCCCAGGGGAGTGAAGCTTTCTTT
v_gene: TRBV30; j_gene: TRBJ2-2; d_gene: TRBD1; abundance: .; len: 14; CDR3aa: CAWSEQGARGELFF; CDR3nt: TGTGCCTGGAGTGAACAGGGGGCGCGTGGGGAGCTGTTTTTT
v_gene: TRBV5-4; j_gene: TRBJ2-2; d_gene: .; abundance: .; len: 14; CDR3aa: CASSLAPGTGELFF; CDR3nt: TGTGCCAGCAGCTTGGCCCCGGGCACCGGGGAGCTGTTTTTT
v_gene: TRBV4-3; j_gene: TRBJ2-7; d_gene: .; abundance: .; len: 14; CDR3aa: CASSPNRDVYEQYF; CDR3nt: TGCGCCAGCAGCCCTAACAGGGATGTCTACGAGCAGTACTTC
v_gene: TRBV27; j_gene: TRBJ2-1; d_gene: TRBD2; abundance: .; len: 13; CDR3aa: CASSGGTFDEQFF; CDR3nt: TGTGCCAGCAGCGGGGGGACTTTTGATGAGCAGTTCTTC
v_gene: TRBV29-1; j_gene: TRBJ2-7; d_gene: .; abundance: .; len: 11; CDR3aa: CSVEVSYEQYF; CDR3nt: TGCAGCGTTGAAGTCTCGTACGAGCAGTACTTC
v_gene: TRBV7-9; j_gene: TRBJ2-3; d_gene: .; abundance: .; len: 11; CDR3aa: CASSRTDTQYF; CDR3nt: TGTGCCAGCAGCAGGACAGATACGCAGTATTTT
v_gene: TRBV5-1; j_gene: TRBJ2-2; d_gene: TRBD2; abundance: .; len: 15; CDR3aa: CASQGLAGNSGELFF; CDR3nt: TGCGCCAGCCAAGGACTAGCGGGGAACTCCGGGGAGCTGTTTTTT
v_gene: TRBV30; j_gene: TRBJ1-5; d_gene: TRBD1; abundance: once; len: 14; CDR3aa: CAWSADRGNQPQHF; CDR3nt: TGTGCCTGGAGTGCGGACAGGGGGAATCAGCCCCAGCATTTT
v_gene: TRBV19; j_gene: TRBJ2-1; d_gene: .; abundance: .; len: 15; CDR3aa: CASRLGASSYNEQFF; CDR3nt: TGTGCCAGTAGACTTGGGGCAAGCTCCTACAATGAGCAGTTCTTC
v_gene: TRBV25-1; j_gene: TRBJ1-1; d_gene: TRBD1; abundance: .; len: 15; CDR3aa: CASTRRGRGNTEAFF; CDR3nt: TGTGCCAGCACCCGCAGGGGGCGCGGGAACACTGAAGCTTTCTTT
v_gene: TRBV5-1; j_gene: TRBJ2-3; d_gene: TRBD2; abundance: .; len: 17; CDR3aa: CASSLLASGGAADTQYF; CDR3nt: TGCGCCAGCAGCTTGTTAGCTAGCGGGGGAGCTGCAGATACGCAGTATTTT
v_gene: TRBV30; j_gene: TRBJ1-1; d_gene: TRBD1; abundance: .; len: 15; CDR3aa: CAWSLGQGMNTEAFF; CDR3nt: TGTGCCTGGAGTTTAGGACAGGGAATGAACACTGAAGCTTTCTTT
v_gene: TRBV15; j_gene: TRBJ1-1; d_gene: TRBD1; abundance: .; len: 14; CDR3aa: CATSREATGREAFF; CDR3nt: TGTGCCACCAGCAGAGAGGCGACAGGGAGGGAAGCTTTCTTT
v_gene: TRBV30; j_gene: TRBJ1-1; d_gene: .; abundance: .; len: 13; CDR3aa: CAWSQNMNTEAFF; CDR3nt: TGTGCCTGGAGTCAGAATATGAACACTGAAGCTTTCTTT
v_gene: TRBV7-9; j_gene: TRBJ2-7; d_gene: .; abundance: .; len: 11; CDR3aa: CASSRGYEQYF; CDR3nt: TGTGCCAGCAGCAGGGGTTACGAGCAGTACTTC
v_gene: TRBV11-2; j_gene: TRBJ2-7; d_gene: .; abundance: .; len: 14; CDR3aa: CASSSVAFSYEQYF; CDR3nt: TGTGCCAGCAGCTCCGTGGCCTTCTCCTACGAGCAGTACTTC
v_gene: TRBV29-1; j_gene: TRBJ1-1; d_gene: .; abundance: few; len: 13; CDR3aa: CSVGDGPETEAFF; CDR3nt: TGCAGCGTCGGGGACGGTCCGGAGACTGAAGCTTTCTTT
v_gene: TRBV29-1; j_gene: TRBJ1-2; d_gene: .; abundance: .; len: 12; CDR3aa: CSVERDNYGYTF; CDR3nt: TGCAGCGTTGAGAGGGACAACTATGGCTACACCTTC
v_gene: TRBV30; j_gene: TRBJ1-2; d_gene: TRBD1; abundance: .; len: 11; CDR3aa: CAGTVNYGYTF; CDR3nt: TGTGCCGGGACAGTGAACTATGGCTACACCTTC
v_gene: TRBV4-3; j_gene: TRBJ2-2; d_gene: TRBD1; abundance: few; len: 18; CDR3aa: CASRRRLTGDTNTGELFF; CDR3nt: TGCGCCAGCCGGCGCCGCCTGACAGGGGACACGAACACCGGGGAGCTGTTTTTT
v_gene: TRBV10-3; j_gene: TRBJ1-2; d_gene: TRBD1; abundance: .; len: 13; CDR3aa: CAIRGQGAYGYTF; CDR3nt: TGTGCCATCAGAGGACAGGGGGCGTATGGCTACACCTTC
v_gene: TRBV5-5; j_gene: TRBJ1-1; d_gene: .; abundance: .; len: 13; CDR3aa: CASSSGTVLEAFF; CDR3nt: TGTGCCAGCAGCTCCGGGACGGTCTTAGAAGCTTTCTTT
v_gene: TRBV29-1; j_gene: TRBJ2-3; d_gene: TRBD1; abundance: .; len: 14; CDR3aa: CSATGQFSTDTQYF; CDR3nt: TGCAGCGCGACAGGGCAATTTAGCACAGATACGCAGTATTTT
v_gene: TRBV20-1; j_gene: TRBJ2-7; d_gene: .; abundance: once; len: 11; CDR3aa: CSASIAYEQYF; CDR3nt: TGCAGTGCCTCGATTGCCTACGAGCAGTACTTC
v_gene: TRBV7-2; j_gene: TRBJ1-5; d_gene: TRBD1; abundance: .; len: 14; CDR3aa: CASSPRQGRQPQHF; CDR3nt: TGTGCCAGCAGCCCCCGACAGGGACGCCAGCCCCAGCATTTT
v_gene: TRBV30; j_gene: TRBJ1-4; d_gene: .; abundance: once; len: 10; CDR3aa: CAWGIEKLFF; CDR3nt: TGTGCCTGGGGCATTGAAAAACTGTTTTTT
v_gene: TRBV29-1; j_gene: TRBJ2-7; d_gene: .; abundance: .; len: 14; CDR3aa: CSVASQRGSYEQYF; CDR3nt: TGCAGCGTTGCCTCACAGAGGGGCTCCTACGAGCAGTACTTC
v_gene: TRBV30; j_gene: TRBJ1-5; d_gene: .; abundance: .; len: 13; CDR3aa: CAWSAELNQPQHF; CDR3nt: TGTGCCTGGAGTGCGGAGTTAAATCAGCCCCAGCATTTT
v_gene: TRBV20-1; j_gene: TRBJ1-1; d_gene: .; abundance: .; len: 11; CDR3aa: CSAAGVPEAFF; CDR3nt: TGCAGTGCAGCGGGGGTACCTGAAGCTTTCTTT
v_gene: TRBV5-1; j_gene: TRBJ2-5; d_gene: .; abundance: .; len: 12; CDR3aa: CASSFEEETQYF; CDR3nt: TGCGCCAGCAGCTTTGAGGAAGAGACCCAGTACTTC
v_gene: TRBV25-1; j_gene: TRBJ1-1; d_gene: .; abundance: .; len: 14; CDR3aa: CASSEVGEKTEAFF; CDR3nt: TGTGCCAGCAGTGAAGTCGGGGAGAAAACTGAAGCTTTCTTT
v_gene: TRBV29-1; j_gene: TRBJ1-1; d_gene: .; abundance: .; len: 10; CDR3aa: CSVVNTEAFF; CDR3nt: TGCAGCGTTGTGAACACTGAAGCTTTCTTT
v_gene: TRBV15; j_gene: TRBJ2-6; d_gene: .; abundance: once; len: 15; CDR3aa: CATSREPSGANVLTF; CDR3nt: TGTGCCACCAGCAGAGAGCCATCCGGGGCCAACGTCCTGACTTTC
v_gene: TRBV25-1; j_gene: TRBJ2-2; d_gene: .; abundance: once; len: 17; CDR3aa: CASLGRAGQRNTGELFF; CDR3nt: TGTGCCAGCCTCGGGCGGGCAGGGCAGAGGAACACCGGGGAGCTGTTTTTT
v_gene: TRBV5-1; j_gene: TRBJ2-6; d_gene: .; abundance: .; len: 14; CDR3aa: CASGDVSGANVLTF; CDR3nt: TGCGCCAGCGGCGACGTCTCTGGGGCCAACGTCCTGACTTTC
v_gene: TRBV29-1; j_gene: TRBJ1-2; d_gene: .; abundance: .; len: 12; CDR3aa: CSVPDTAYGYTF; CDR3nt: TGCAGCGTTCCCGACACAGCTTATGGCTACACCTTC
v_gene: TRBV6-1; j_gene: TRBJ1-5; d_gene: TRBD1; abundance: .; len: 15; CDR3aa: CASSAGTGGNQPQHF; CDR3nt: TGTGCCAGCAGTGCCGGGACAGGGGGCAATCAGCCCCAGCATTTT
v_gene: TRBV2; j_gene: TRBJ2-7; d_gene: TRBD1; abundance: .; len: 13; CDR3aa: CASRRTGLGEQYF; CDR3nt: TGTGCCAGCAGAAGGACAGGGTTGGGGGAGCAGTACTTC
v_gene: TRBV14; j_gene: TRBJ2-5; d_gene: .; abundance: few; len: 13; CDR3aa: CASSRTRPATQYF; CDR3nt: TGTGCCAGCAGCCGTACCCGACCAGCGACCCAGTACTTC
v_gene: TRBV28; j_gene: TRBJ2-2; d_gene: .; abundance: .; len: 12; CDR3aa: CASSLMAGELFF; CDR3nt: TGTGCCAGCAGTTTAATGGCCGGGGAGCTGTTTTTT
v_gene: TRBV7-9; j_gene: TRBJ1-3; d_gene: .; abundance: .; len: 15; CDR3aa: CASSPPFRIGNTIYF; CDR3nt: TGTGCCAGCAGCCCACCGTTCAGAATTGGAAACACCATATATTTT
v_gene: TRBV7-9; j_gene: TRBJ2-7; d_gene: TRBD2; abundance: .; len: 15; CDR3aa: CASSLDLAGSYEQYF; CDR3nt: TGTGCCAGCAGCTTAGACCTAGCGGGGAGCTACGAGCAGTACTTC
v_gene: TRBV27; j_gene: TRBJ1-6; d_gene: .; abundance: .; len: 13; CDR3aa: CASSLFDNSPLHF; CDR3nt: TGTGCCAGCAGTTTATTTGATAATTCACCCCTCCACTTT